The present T cell receptor beta chain was sequenced within a study of response to subunit inactivated influenza vaccine. This clonotype was seen a handful of times. The target antigen is unknown. Each CDR3 protein is one row after TCRdb ran MiXCR on the RT-PCR reads. The top ten hold 10% of the sample, which has around 540,000 distinct CDR3 sequences, 12% seen once. Study-level results: New T cells are recruited in small numbers by each seasonal influenza vaccination, according to the authors' suggestion.

The length of the CDR3 is 15 residues. The germline V gene encodes CDR1 SGDLS and CDR2 YYNGEE. V was shortened by 0 bases and J by 3 bases, with 9 bases between the two germline ends. Source: PBMCs from blood, taken on the day of vaccination. The genes are TRBV9 and TRBJ2-2; a possible D gene is TRBD1 (5 bases). The source of this sequence is a man aged 45-60 years who received an inactivated influenza vaccine. The CDR3 spells CASSVVGADTGELFF. The CDR3, as DNA: TGTGCCAGCAGCGTAGTAGGGGCGGACACCGGGGAGCTGTTTTTT.